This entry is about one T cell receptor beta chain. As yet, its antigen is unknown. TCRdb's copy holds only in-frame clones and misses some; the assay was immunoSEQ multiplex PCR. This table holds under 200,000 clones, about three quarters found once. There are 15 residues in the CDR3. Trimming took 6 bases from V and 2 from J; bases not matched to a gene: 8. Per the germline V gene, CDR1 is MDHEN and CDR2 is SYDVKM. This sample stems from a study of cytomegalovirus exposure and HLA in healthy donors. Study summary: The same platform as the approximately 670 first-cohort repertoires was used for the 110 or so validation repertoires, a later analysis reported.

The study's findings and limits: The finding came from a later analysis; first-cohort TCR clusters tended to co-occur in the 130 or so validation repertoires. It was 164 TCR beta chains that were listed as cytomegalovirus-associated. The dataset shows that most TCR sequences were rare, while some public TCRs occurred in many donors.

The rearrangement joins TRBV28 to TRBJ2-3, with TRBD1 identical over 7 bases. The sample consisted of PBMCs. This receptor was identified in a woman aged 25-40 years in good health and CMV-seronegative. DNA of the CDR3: TGTGCCAGCAGAAGAAGGGGGCATACCACAGATACGCAGTATTTT. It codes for CASRRRGHTTDTQYF.